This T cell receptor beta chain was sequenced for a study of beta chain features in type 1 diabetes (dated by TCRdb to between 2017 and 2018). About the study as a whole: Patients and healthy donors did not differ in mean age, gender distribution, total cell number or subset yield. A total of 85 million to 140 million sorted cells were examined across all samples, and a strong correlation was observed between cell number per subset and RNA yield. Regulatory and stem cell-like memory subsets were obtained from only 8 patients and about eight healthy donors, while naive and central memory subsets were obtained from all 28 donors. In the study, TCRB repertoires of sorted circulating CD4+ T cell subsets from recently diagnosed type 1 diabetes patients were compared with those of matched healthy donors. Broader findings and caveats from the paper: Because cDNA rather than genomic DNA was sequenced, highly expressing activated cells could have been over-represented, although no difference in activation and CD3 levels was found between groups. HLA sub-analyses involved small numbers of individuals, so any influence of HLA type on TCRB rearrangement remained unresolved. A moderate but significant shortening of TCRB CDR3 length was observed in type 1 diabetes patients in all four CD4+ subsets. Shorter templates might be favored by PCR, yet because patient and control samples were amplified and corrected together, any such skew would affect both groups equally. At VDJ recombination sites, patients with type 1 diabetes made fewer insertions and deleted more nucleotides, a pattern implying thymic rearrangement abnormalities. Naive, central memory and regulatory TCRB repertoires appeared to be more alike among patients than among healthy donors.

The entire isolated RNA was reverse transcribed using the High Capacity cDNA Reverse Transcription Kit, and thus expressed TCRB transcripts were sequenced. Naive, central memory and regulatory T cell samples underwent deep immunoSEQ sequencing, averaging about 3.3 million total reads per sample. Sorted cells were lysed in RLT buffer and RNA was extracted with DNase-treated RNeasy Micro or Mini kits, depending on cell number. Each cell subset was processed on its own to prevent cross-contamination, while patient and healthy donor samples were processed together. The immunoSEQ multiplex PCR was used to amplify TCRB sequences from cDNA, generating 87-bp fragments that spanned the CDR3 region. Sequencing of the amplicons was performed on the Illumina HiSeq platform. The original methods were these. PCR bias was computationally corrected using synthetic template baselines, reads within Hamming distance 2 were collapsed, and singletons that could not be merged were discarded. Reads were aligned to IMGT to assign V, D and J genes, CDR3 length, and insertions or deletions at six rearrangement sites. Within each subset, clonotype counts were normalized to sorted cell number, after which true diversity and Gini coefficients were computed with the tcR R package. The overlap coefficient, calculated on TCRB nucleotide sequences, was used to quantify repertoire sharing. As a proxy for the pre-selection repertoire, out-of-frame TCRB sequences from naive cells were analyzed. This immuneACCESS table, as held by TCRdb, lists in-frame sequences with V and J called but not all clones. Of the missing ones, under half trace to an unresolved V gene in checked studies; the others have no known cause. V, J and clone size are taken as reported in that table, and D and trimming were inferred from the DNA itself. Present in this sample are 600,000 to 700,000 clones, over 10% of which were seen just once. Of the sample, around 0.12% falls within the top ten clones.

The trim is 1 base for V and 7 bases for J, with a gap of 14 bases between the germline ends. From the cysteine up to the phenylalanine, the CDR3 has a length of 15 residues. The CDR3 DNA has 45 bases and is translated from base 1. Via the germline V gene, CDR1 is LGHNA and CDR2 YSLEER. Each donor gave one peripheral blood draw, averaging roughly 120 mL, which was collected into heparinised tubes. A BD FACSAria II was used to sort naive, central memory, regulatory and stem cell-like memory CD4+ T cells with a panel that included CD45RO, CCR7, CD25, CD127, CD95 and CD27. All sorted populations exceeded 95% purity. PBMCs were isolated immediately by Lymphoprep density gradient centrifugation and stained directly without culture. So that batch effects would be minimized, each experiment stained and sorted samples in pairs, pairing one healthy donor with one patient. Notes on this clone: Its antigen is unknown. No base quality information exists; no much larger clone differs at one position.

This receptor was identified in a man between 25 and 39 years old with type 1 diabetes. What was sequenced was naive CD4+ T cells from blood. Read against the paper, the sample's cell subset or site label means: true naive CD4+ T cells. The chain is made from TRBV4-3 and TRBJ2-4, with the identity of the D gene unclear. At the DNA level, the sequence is TGCGCCAGCAGCCAAGTGGCAGGTAAAGCGAACATTCAGTACTTC. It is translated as CASSQVAGKANIQYF.